What follows is one TCR beta chain and its context. The specificity of this receptor is unknown. Relative to the germline gene, one junction end is altered; a read error may explain this. This specimen belongs to a study of T cell responses to AZD1222 COVID-19 vaccine (TCRdb year 2021). Regarding the study in general: AZD1222 recipients given second doses at about 4 weeks or at about 12 weeks were pooled, since spike-specific TCR depth and breadth were not found to differ between the two schedules. A total of around 240 trial participants underwent TCR sequencing, of whom 207 received two doses of AZD1222 and roughly 25 received two doses of the MenACWY control vaccine. Trial participants were enrolled by age into 18-55, 56-69 and 70-plus year subgroups, with roughly 160, 29 and 62 TCR-sequenced participants respectively. What the study reported, not specific to this receptor: Conclusions about previously exposed vaccinees are limited, since just six or seven AZD1222 recipients were seropositive for SARS-CoV-2 at baseline. The 56-69-year group was small, and its depth increase did not reach significance, likely because of low power. The whole spike protein was spanned by vaccine-associated CD4 TCRs, and dominant responses were seen in regions 160-218 and 743-854. No day 14 peak-response samples were available, so repertoires were characterized only after the peak T cell response. After two AZD1222 doses, both the breadth and the depth of spike-specific TCRs were significantly higher than at day 0 and than in MenACWY recipients. Participants were mostly white British and included more females than males, and it was suggested by the authors that clonal diversity may have been underestimated. Reportedly, almost half of the unique spike-specific TCRs recognized epitopes lying outside the regions that are mutated in the B.1.351 and B.1.1.7 variants.

What the time point label conveys for this sample: baseline before first vaccination. The vaccinee samples were drawn from two UK trials, COV001 and COV002, one of which was a single-blind randomized controlled phase 2/3 trial testing AZD1222 (ChAdOx1 nCoV-19) in healthy adults. Trial participant PBMC samples were collected at day 0 and day 28 after the second dose for TCRbeta chain sequencing. The CDR3 starts with the cysteine, ends with the phenylalanine, and has 14 residues. The kept DNA is CDR3 alone, 42 bases in frame from the first base. Looking up the germline V gene (reference sequence) yields CDR1 SSHAT and CDR2 FNYEAQ. The CDR3 regions of human TCRbeta chains were analyzed by immunosequencing. As for the authors' bioinformatics: TCRs in the repertoires were compared against a reference library of SARS-CoV-2-specific TCRs that had been generated with the MIRA antigen-specificity platform. Breadth was defined as the fraction of unique TCRs that were SARS-CoV-2-associated, and depth was defined as the fraction of total T cells that were SARS-CoV-2-associated. Using the MIRA data, each spike-specific TCR was assigned both to the spike region to which the TCR was reactive and to a CD4 or CD8 class. Log10-transformed breadth and depth values were compared by one-way ANOVA with Sidak's multiple comparisons tests. The source is immuneACCESS, and TCRdb retained only in-frame sequences with V and J called. Part of the clones is not carried over; for the studies checked, unresolved V genes explain less than half of this, and the remainder is unexplained. The DNA was the basis for D and trimming; V, J and clone size are from that table. The sample yields 65,000 to 70,000 clones; about nine tenths were counted once. The ten most abundant clones make up 7.8% of the sample.

The sequence is built from TRBV7-7 and TRBJ2-1; 8 bases in the middle match TRBD1. The sample was peripheral blood, taken on day 0 of AZD1222 vaccination. This receptor was taken from an adult in good health. The DNA is as follows: TGTGCTAGCAGCCAGAGGACAGGGCTGAATGAGCAGTTCTTC. This encodes CASSQRTGLNEQFF. Reference TRBV7-7 and TRBJ2-1 genes cover what lies past the CDR3, so the full variable domain is GAGVSQSPRYKVTKRGQDVTLRCDPISSHATLYWYQQALGQGPEFLTYFNYEAQPDKSGLPSDRFSAERPEGSISTLTIQRTEQRDSAMYRCASSQRTGLNEQFFGPGTRLTVL.